The 8 T cell receptor beta chains below come from one sample, sequenced in a study of blood T cell repertoires in COVID-19. Generated by immunoSEQ multiplex PCR, the TCRdb table keeps only in-frame clones and is missing some. This table holds 250,000 to 300,000 clones, about 76% found once. The sample consisted of peripheral blood. Receptor source: a woman aged 55-70 years with active or convalescent COVID-19.

The genes are TRBV4-3 and TRBJ2-7; D is perhaps TRBD1 (5 bases). The CDR3 totals 17 residues. V was shortened by 0 bases and J by 2 bases, with 17 bases between the two germline ends. Per germline, CDR1 LGHNA and CDR2 YSLEER. The CDR3 protein is CASSQEWQGNPPYEQYF. CDR3 DNA sequence: TGCGCCAGCAGCCAAGAGTGGCAGGGAAACCCCCCCTACGAGCAGTACTTC.

The V call is TRBV7-9, the J call TRBJ1-2; TRBD1 matches 7 bases. CDR3 length: 14 residues. Germline V lookup: CDR1 SEHNR, CDR2 FQNEAQ (reference sequence). With V trimmed by 3 bases and J by 6 bases, 7 bases remained unmatched. This CDR3 reads CASSFLEGADGYTF. As DNA, the CDR3 is TGTGCCAGCAGCTTTCTCGAGGGGGCCGATGGCTACACCTTC.

J is TRBJ1-1 and V is TRBV27, with TRBD1 matching over 7 bases. Germline V CDR1 and CDR2: MNHEY, SMNVEV (reference sequence). The CDR3 has 15 residues. Unmatched junction bases numbered 11, after V lost 6 bases and J lost 4 bases. The CDR3: CASSPDREWGTEAFF. The CDR3 DNA reads TGTGCCAGCAGCCCTGACAGGGAATGGGGCACTGAAGCTTTCTTT.

The V and J genes are TRBV28 and TRBJ1-1; D might be TRBD1 (6 bases). The CDR3 consists of 13 residues. Germline CDR1 reads MDHEN; CDR2 reads SYDVKM. Trimming took off 6 bases at V and 7 bases at J, with 15 bases between the two ends. The CDR3 region is CASRAADRYEAFF. CDR3 coding DNA: TGTGCCAGCAGGGCCGCCGACAGGTATGAAGCTTTCTTT.

The rearrangement uses TRBV11-3 and TRBJ1-1; D gene ambiguous. The CDR3 loop spans 14 amino acids. Germline values: CDR1 SGHNT, CDR2 YENEEA. V was shortened by 5 bases and J by 1 base, with 11 bases between the two germline ends. The CDR3 region is CASSGGPWNTEAFF. The CDR3 DNA reads as TGTGCCAGCAGCGGAGGCCCATGGAACACTGAAGCTTTCTTT. Using reference TRBV11-3 and TRBJ1-1 for the parts outside the CDR3, the full variable domain is EAGVVQSPRYKIIEKKQPVAFWCNPISGHNTLYWYLQNLGQGPELLIRYENEEAVDDSQLPKDRFSAERLKGVDSTLKIQPAELGDSAVYLCASSGGPWNTEAFFGQGTRLTVV.

This clone was observed a handful of times. The chain is built from TRBV3-1 (or the pseudogene TRBV3-2) and TRBJ1-2; 7 bases fit TRBD1. V lost 2 bases and J lost 7; bases outside the gene matches: 7. Per germline, CDR1 LGHDT and CDR2 YNNKEL (reference sequence). CDR3 length: 14 amino acids. DNA for the CDR3: TGTGCCAGCAGCCAAATAAAGACAGGGCGTGGCTACACCTTC. Its translation is CASSQIKTGRGYTF.

Regarding this clone: A junction boundary mismatches the germline segment, possibly from a read error. The chain employs TRBV7-7 and TRBJ2-2; 8 nucleotides match TRBD1. There are 15 residues in the CDR3. Germline V gene lookup returns CDR1 SSHAT and CDR2 FNYEAQ (reference sequence). CDR3 DNA: TGTGCTAGCAGCGATGGACAGGGAAACACCGGGGAGCTGTTTTTT. Translation: CASSDGQGNTGELFF.

The chain carries TRBV3-1 (or the pseudogene TRBV3-2) and TRBJ2-4, with 10 bases lining up with TRBD2. The CDR3 is made up of 16 amino acids. Trimming cost V 4 bases and J 8 bases; bases outside gene matches: 11. In germline, CDR1 is LGHDT, CDR2 YNNKEL (reference sequence). As DNA, the CDR3 is TGTGCCAGCAGCCCCACTAGCGGGGCCCTCGTAGACATTCAGTACTTC. It is translated as CASSPTSGALVDIQYF.